This TCR beta chain appears in the sequencing data of a study of blood T cell repertoires in COVID-19. Study background: From the United States, Italy and Spain came samples of acute and convalescent COVID-19.

Some clones are missing from TCRdb's copy, which holds only in-frame ones; the method was immunoSEQ multiplex PCR. Altogether 200,000 to 250,000 clones are present, 81% being singletons, with the ten largest covering about 9.8%. This CDR3 has 15 amino acids. Germline V CDR1 and CDR2: SEHNR, FQNEAQ (reference sequence). Trimming pared 1 base from V and 0 bases from J, leaving 7 bases between. The TCR sequence derives from a woman in her forties or fifties with acute COVID-19. The chain couples TRBV7-9 to TRBJ1-3; no firm D call. Sequenced input: PBMCs or T cells enriched from blood (not recorded which). The chain's CDR3 is CASSLVESSGNTIYF. The CDR3 DNA sequence: TGTGCCAGCAGCTTAGTGGAGAGCTCTGGAAACACCATATATTTT. The whole variable domain, remainder taken from reference TRBV7-9 and TRBJ1-3, is DTGVSQNPRHKITKRGQNVTFRCDPISEHNRLYWYRQTLGQGPEFLTYFQNEAQLEKSRLLSDRFSAERPKGSFSTLEIQRTEQGDSAMYLCASSLVESSGNTIYFGEGSWLTVV.